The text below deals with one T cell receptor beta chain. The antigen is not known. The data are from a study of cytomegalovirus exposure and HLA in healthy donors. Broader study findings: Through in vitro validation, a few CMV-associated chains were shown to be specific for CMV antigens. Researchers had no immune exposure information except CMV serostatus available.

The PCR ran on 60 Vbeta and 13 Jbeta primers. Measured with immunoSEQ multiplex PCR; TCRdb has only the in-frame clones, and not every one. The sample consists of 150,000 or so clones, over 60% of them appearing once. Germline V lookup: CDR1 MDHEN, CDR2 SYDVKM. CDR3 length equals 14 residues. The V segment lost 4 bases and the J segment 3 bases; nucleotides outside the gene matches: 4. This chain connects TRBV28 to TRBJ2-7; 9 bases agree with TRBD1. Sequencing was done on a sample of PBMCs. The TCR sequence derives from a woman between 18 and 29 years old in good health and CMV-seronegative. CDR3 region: CASSSGTGYYEQYF. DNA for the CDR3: TGTGCCAGCAGTTCCGGGACAGGGTACTACGAGCAGTACTTC.